Below are 25 T cell receptor beta chains sequenced from a single sample in a study of identical twins. TCRdb reprocessed the 5' RACE reads with MiXCR, giving one entry per CDR3 protein. The sample has 400,000 to 550,000 distinct CDR3 sequences; roughly 26% are singletons. The data were also submitted as part of a second study, on T cells expressing NK-cell markers.

Specimen: CD4+ T cells sorted from blood. The receptors were sampled from a woman aged 18-30 years in good health.

J is TRBJ1-1 and V is TRBV27; 11 nucleotides line up with TRBD1. The CDR3 length is 16 residues. Losses at the gene ends were 5 bases for V and 5 bases for J; bases not matched to a gene: 10. Germline lookup yields CDR1 MNHEY and CDR2 SMNVEV (reference sequence). CDR3 in amino acids: CASSPDGQGARTEAFF. Here the CDR3 DNA reads TGTGCCAGCAGTCCCGACGGACAGGGGGCGAGGACTGAAGCTTTCTTT.

The chain links TRBV16 to TRBJ2-7; D perhaps matches TRBD2 (6 bases). The CDR3 extends over 15 amino acids. Per germline, CDR1 KGHSY and CDR2 FQNENV. Trimming took off 1 base at V and 6 bases at J, with 16 bases between the two ends. For the CDR3, the DNA is TGTGCCAGCAGCCAATTTAAGTCGGGGGTCTCCGAGCAGTACTTC. Translation gives CASSQFKSGVSEQYF. Full variable domain (missing parts from reference TRBV16 and TRBJ2-7): GEEVAQTPKHLVRGEGQKAKLYCAPIKGHSYVFWYQQVLKNEFKFLISFQNENVFDETGMPKERFSAKCLPNSPCSLEIQATKLEDSAVYFCASSQFKSGVSEQYFGPGTRLTVT.

The chain employs TRBV12-3 or TRBV12-4 and TRBJ1-1; D is possibly TRBD1 (6 bases). The CDR3 length is 15 residues. Trimming removed 3 bases at V and 2 bases at J, with 13 bases between. CDR3 nucleotides: TGTGCCAGCAGTTTTAGGGGGACGTTCAACACTGAAGCTTTCTTT. Translating it yields CASSFRGTFNTEAFF.

This clonotype appeared a few times. The chain joins TRBV5-1 to TRBJ2-3; tentative D call: TRBD2 (6 bases). With 7 bases removed from V and 6 bases from J, the gap between germline ends came to 21 bases. The CDR3 covers 15 residues. From germline, CDR1 is SGHRS and CDR2 YFSETQ. CDR3 bases: TGCGCCAGCGACTGGAGGGCCGCCGAGGGCGATACGCAGTATTTT. Encoded protein: CASDWRAAEGDTQYF.

There are a few counts of this clonotype. The chain combines TRBV20-1 with TRBJ2-1; D not certain. This CDR3 has 12 residues. The V end was cut by 3 bases, the J end by 9 bases, with 12 bases between. Germline V gene lookup returns CDR1 DFQATT and CDR2 SNEGSKA (reference sequence). The CDR3 nucleotides are TGCAGTGCTAGTAAGTCTATAAGTGAGCAGTTCTTC. Its protein product is CSASKSISEQFF.

This sequence joins TRBV12-3 or TRBV12-4 and TRBJ2-7; 10 bases align to TRBD1. V trimming: 5 bases; J trimming: 3 bases; junction bases outside the gene matches: 7. The CDR3 sequence is 15 residues long. The CDR3 here is CASSLRQGAHYEQYF. The CDR3 coding sequence is TGTGCCAGCAGTCTGCGACAGGGGGCCCACTACGAGCAGTACTTC.

The chain links TRBV20-1 to TRBJ2-1; D might be TRBD2 (5 bases). The ends were cut back, 1 base at V and 10 bases at J, with 23 bases in the middle. This CDR3 is built from 16 residues. CDR1 is DFQATT, CDR2 SNEGSKA, per germline (reference sequence). This CDR3 is CSARAFLSWESGEQFF. The DNA for the CDR3 is TGCAGTGCTAGAGCGTTCCTAAGTTGGGAGAGCGGAGAGCAGTTCTTC.

This clonotype was seen more than once but under ten times. The gene calls are TRBV7-2 and TRBJ1-6, with 7 bases matching TRBD1. The CDR3 runs 14 residues. J gave up 13 bases and V 1 base, and 7 bases lay outside the gene matches. Germline V gene sequence: CDR1 SGHTA, CDR2 FQGNSA. CDR3 DNA sequence: TGTGCCAGCAGCTTAGACCTGACAGGGAAGCCCCTCCACTTT. Its translation is CASSLDLTGKPLHF.

This clonotype was detected a few times. The chain recombines TRBV20-1 with TRBJ2-5; 8 bases fit TRBD2. This CDR3 contains 14 residues. CDR1 is DFQATT, CDR2 SNEGSKA, per germline (reference sequence). After removal of 0 bases from V and 5 bases from J, the junction contained 5 bases not matched to a gene. The DNA for the CDR3 is TGCAGTGCTAGAGATAATCGGGGGGGGGAGACCCAGTACTTC. It yields the protein CSARDNRGGETQYF.

This clonotype was counted ten times or more. The V and J genes are TRBV12-3 or TRBV12-4 and TRBJ1-6; D is undetermined. The CDR3 has 15 residues. Trimming removed 2 bases from V and 8 bases from J, with 13 bases in between. The CDR3 sequence: CASSLFRSRDSPLHF. The CDR3, as DNA: TGTGCCAGCAGTTTATTTCGGAGCCGGGATTCACCCCTCCACTTT.

The chain carries TRBV29-1 and TRBJ2-1; no firm D call. The CDR3 contains 12 residues. Germline loops: CDR1 SQVTM, CDR2 ANQGSEA. Trimming shortened V by 4 bases and J by 4 bases, and 8 bases separated the two germline ends. CDR3 sequence: CSVVVPYNEQFF. The CDR3 region has the DNA TGCAGCGTTGTGGTCCCTTACAATGAGCAGTTCTTC.

The chain carries TRBV5-1 and TRBJ2-7, with D possibly being TRBD1 (5 bases). CDR3 length: 15 amino acids. V was clipped by 2 bases and J by 5 bases, with 17 bases between them. Per the germline V gene, CDR1 is SGHRS and CDR2 is YFSETQ. CDR3 residues: CASSFGGASVHEQYF. CDR3 sequence (DNA): TGCGCCAGCAGCTTCGGTGGGGCAAGTGTCCACGAGCAGTACTTC.

A few counts support this clonotype. V gene TRBV12-3 or TRBV12-4 combines with J gene TRBJ2-7; 8 nucleotides align to TRBD1. There are 13 residues in the CDR3. V gave up 4 bases and J gave up 12 bases; unmatched junction bases: 11. The chain's CDR3 is CASSSGQGRSGYF. CDR3 coding DNA: TGTGCCAGCAGTTCAGGACAGGGCCGGAGTGGGTACTTC.

The V and J genes are TRBV20-1 and TRBJ2-1; 12 bases fit TRBD2. CDR3 length: 14 residues. Germline CDR1 DFQATT, CDR2 SNEGSKA (reference sequence). The CDR3 sequence: CSGTSGHSYNEQFF. The CDR3 DNA reads as TGCAGCGGGACTAGCGGGCACTCCTACAATGAGCAGTTCTTC.

This clonotype was seen a handful of times. The chain joins TRBV12-3 or TRBV12-4 to TRBJ2-1; D is unresolved. V was clipped by 6 bases and J by 7 bases, with 13 bases between them. The CDR3 sequence is 13 residues long. The chain's CDR3 is CASSYRATNEQFF. The CDR3 coding sequence is TGTGCCAGCAGCTACCGGGCTACGAATGAGCAGTTCTTC.

This chain connects TRBV11-3 to TRBJ2-7; D not resolved. The CDR3 consists of 13 residues. V lost 0 bases and J lost 2, with 5 bases in between. Germline loops: CDR1 SGHNT, CDR2 YENEEA. The CDR3 DNA sequence: TGTGCCAGCAGCTTAGAACAGCCCTACGAGCAGTACTTC. Amino acids: CASSLEQPYEQYF.

This clonotype turned up a few times. The V gene is TRBV29-1, the J gene TRBJ1-2; TRBD1 matches 8 bases. Germline loops: CDR1 SQVTM, CDR2 ANQGSEA. V was clipped by 3 bases and J by 8 bases; unmatched bases: 17. The CDR3 is made up of 16 amino acids. The CDR3 sequence: CSVDSGWTGFDRGYTF. In nucleotides, the CDR3 is TGCAGCGTTGACTCTGGGTGGACAGGGTTTGATCGGGGCTACACCTTC.

A few counts support this clonotype. The chain carries TRBV20-1 and TRBJ2-1; 12 nucleotides match TRBD2. Germline V lookup: CDR1 DFQATT, CDR2 SNEGSKA (reference sequence). This CDR3 has 13 residues. With 7 bases clipped from V and 6 bases from J, the junction kept 4 bases outside the gene matches. CDR3 nucleotides: TGCAGTGGCCCACTAGCGGGAGGCAATGAGCAGTTCTTC. This gives the protein CSGPLAGGNEQFF.

This rearrangement joins TRBV9 to TRBJ2-3; tentative D call: TRBD1 (5 bases). There are 14 residues in the CDR3. Trimming took 3 bases from V and 1 from J, leaving 9 bases between them. Germline lookup yields CDR1 SGDLS and CDR2 YYNGEE. CDR3 DNA: TGTGCCAGCAGCGCAACCAGGGGCACAGATACGCAGTATTTT. It translates to CASSATRGTDTQYF.

The V gene is TRBV21-1, the J gene TRBJ2-1. TRBV21-1 is a documented pseudogene. The CDR3 consists of 15 residues. The chain's CDR3 is CASSSSFRKSNEQFF. DNA for the CDR3: TGTGCCAGCAGCAGTAGTTTCCGTAAGTCGAATGAGCAGTTCTTC.

This clonotype occurred a few times. The chain employs TRBV12-3 or TRBV12-4 and TRBJ1-2; the D gene is possibly TRBD1 (6 bases). This CDR3 contains 11 residues. The ends were cut back, 5 bases at V and 5 bases at J, with 6 bases in the middle. The CDR3 here is CASSGQYGYTF. Here the CDR3 DNA reads TGTGCCAGCAGTGGACAGTATGGCTACACCTTC.

The V gene is TRBV20-1, the J gene TRBJ1-6; D perhaps matches TRBD1 (5 bases). Trimming took off 3 bases at V and 7 bases at J, with 16 bases between the two ends. CDR1 DFQATT and CDR2 SNEGSKA come from the germline V gene (reference sequence). The CDR3 runs to 15 residues. The CDR3 protein is CSARNTGRGNSPLHF. The CDR3 coding sequence is TGCAGTGCTAGGAATACGGGACGGGGGAATTCACCCCTCCACTTT.

This chain links TRBV10-3 with TRBJ2-7; D perhaps matches TRBD2 (5 bases). The CDR3 consists of 12 residues. Per germline, CDR1 ENHRY and CDR2 SYGVKD. The germline V and J ends were trimmed by 6 bases and 6 bases, with 12 bases remaining between them. CDR3 amino acids: CAISPEASEQYF. Here the CDR3 DNA reads TGTGCCATCAGCCCGGAGGCTAGCGAGCAGTACTTC.

This chain connects TRBV20-1 to TRBJ2-5; TRBD2 aligns across 14 bases. Germline V lookup: CDR1 DFQATT, CDR2 SNEGSKA (reference sequence). V shed 5 bases and J 2 bases; nucleotides not matched to a gene: 7. The CDR3 consists of 16 residues. CDR3 DNA sequence: TGCAGTGCTGCGGGGACTAGCGGGGGCGATCAAGAGACCCAGTACTTC. This codes for CSAAGTSGGDQETQYF.

In its sample, this clonotype was seen a few times. V and J are TRBV5-1 and TRBJ2-1; 11 nucleotides match TRBD2. The length of the CDR3 is 15 residues. Trimming removed 6 bases from V and 5 bases from J; junction bases left unmatched: 7. Germline lookup yields CDR1 SGHRS and CDR2 YFSETQ. The CDR3 sequence is CASTWELAGDNEQFF. DNA of the CDR3: TGCGCCAGCACCTGGGAACTAGCGGGGGACAATGAGCAGTTCTTC.